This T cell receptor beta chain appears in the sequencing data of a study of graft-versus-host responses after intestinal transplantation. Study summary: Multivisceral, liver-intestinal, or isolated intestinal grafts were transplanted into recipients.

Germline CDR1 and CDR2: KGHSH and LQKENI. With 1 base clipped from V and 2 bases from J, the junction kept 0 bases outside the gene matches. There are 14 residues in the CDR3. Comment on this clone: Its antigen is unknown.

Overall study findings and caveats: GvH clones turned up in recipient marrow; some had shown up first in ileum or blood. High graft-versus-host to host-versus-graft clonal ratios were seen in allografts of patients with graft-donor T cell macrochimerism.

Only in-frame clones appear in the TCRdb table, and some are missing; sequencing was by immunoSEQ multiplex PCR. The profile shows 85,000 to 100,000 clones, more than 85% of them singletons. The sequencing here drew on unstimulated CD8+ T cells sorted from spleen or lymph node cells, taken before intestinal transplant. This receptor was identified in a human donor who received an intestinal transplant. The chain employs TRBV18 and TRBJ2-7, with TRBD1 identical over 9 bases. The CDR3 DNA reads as TGTGCCAGCTCACCACGGGACAGGGCCTACGAGCAGTACTTC. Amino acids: CASSPRDRAYEQYF.